This TCR beta chain came from a study of control samples from healthy donors and cancer patients (dated by TCRdb to the early 2020s). Notes on this clone: Its cognate antigen has yet to be identified. Base qualities are not provided; no much larger clone lies one nucleotide away.

Library preparation used the immunoSEQ multiplex PCR assay. TCRdb mirrors the immuneACCESS table, restricted to in-frame sequences. Some clones are absent from its copies; in checked studies, under half trace to an unresolved V gene, and the reason for the others is unknown. The sample yields some 220,000 clones; about 95% were counted once. The ten most abundant clones make up less than 1.6% of the sample. The sequence was obtained from a man between 45 and 60 years old in good health. The source material was blood.

The DNA reads TGTGCCAGCAGCAAAGCCAGGGGGCAGGGTAGTTCACCCCTCCACTTT. This encodes CASSKARGQGSSPLHF. The chain links TRBV21-1 with TRBJ1-6; TRBD1 is taken as the D call from the table, unchecked against the DNA. TRBV21-1 is a documented pseudogene. From the cysteine up to the phenylalanine, the CDR3 has a length of 16 residues. Only CDR3 DNA is held: 48 bases, read in frame from base 1.